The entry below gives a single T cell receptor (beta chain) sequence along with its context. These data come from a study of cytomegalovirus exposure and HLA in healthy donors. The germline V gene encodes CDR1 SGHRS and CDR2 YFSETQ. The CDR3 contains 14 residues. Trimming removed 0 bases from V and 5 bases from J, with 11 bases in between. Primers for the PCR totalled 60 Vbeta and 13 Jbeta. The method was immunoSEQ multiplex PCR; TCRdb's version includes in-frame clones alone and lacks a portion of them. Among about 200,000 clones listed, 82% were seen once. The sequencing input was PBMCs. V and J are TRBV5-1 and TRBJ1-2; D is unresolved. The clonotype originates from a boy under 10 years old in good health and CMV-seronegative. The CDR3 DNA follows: TGCGCCAGCAGCTTGGCCTTCGCAGGTTATGGCTACACCTTC. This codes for CASSLAFAGYGYTF.